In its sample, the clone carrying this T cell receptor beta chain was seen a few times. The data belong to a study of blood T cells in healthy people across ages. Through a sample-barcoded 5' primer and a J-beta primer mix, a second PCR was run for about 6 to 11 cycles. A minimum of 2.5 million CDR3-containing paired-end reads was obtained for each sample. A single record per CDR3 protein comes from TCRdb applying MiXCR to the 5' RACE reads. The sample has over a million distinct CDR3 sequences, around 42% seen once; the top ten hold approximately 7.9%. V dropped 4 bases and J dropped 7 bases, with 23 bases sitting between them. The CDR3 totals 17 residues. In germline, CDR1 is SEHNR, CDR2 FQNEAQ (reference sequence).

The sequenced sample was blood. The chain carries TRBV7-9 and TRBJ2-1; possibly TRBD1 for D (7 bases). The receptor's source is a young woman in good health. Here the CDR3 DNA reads TGTGCCAGCAGCTCAGAACCCAGGGGGGTCGGTGTTAATGAGCAGTTCTTC. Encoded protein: CASSSEPRGVGVNEQFF.